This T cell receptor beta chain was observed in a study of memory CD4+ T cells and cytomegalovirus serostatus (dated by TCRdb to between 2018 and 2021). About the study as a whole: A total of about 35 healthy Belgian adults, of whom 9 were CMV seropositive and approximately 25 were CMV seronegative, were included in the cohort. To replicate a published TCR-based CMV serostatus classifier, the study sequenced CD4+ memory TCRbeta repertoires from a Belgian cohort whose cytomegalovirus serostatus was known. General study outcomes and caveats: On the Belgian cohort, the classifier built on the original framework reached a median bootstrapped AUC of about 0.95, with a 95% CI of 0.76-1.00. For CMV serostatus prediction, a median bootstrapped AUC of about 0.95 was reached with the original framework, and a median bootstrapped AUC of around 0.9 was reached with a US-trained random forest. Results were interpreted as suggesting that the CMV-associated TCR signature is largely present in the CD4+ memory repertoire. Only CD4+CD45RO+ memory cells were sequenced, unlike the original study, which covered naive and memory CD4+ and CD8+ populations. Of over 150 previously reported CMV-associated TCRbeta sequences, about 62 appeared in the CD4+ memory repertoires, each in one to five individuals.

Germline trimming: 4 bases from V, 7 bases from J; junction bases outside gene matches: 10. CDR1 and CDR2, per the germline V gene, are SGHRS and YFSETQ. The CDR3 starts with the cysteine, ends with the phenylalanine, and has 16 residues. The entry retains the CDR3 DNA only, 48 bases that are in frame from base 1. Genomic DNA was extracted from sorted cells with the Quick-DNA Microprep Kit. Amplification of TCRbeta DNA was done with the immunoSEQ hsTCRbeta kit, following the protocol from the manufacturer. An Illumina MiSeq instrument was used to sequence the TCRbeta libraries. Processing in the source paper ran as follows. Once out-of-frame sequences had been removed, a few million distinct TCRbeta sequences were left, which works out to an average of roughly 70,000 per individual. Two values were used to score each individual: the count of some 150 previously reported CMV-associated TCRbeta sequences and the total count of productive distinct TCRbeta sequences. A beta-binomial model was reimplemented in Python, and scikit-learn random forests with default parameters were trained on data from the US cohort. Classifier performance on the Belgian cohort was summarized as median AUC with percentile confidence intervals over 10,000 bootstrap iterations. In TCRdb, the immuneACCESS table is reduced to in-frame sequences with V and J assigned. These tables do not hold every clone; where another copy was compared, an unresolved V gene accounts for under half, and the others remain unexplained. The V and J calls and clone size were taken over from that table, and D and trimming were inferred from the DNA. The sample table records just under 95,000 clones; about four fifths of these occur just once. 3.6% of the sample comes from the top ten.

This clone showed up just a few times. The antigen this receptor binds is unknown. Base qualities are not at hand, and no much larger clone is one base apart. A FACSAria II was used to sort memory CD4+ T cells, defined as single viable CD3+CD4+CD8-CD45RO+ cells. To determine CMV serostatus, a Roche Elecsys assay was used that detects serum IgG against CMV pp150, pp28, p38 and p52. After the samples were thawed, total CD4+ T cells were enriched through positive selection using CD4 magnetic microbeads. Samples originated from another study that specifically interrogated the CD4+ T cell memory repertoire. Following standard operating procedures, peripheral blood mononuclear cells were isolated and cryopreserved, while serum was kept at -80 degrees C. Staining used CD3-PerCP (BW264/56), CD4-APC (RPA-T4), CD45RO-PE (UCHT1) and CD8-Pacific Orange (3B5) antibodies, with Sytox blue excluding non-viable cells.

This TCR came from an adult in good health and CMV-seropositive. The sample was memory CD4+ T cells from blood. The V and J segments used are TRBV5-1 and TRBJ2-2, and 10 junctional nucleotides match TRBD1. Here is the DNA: TGCGCCAGCAGCCCAGGACAGGGGGTAGGCGGCGGGGAGCTGTTTTTT. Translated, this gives CASSPGQGVGGGELFF. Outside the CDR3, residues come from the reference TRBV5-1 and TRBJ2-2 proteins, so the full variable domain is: KAGVTQTPRYLIKTRGQQVTLSCSPISGHRSVSWYQQTPGQGLQFLFEYFSETQRNKGNFPGRFSGRQFSNSRSEMNVSTLELGDSALYLCASSPGQGVGGGELFFGEGSRLTVL.